This T cell receptor (beta chain) was retrieved from a study of response to subunit inactivated influenza vaccine. TCRdb used MiXCR to reprocess the RT-PCR reads, holding one entry per CDR3 protein. Here the sample spans more than 450,000 distinct CDR3 sequences, roughly 12% being singletons. These records were also assigned to another study, of T cells expressing NK-cell markers. Per that paper: TCR beta cDNA was generated via 5'RACE template switching incorporating UMIs. Several experiments employed an anti-gamma-delta TCR antibody to confine sorting to alpha-beta TCR T cells.

Sequences were derived from PBMCs from blood, sampled on the day of vaccination. This receptor was taken from a man aged 50 to 59 who received an inactivated influenza vaccine.

The CDR3 loop reads CASTFSGSRDEQFF. In nucleotides, the CDR3 is TGTGCCAGCACCTTTAGCGGGAGCAGGGATGAGCAGTTCTTC. This chain joins TRBV7-2 and TRBJ2-1, with 9 bases that match TRBD2. The trim removed 7 bases at V and 8 bases at J, leaving 9 bases unmatched. The length of the CDR3 is 14 residues. Germline V gives CDR1 SGHTA, CDR2 FQGNSA.